The sequence of this TCR beta chain was determined in a study of cytomegalovirus exposure and HLA in healthy donors. The PCR was carried out with 60 Vbeta primers and 13 Jbeta primers. Here immunoSEQ multiplex PCR was the method, and the copy in TCRdb shows in-frame clones only, minus some. The sample lists around 210,000 clones; more than 70% were seen once. Trimming took off 2 bases at V and 2 bases at J, with 10 bases between the two ends. The CDR3 spans 15 residues. Germline-derived CDR1 and CDR2 are MNHNY and SVGAGI (reference sequence). This receptor was obtained from a boy aged 5-17 years in good health and CMV-seronegative. The rearrangement links TRBV6-6 to TRBJ1-5; perhaps TRBD1 as D (6 bases). What was sequenced was PBMCs. CDR3 sequence (DNA): TGTGCCAGCAGTTACACCAGGGGAGGCAATCAGCCCCAGCATTTT. The encoded protein is CASSYTRGGNQPQHF.